This TCR beta chain comes out of a study of OX40 agonist ivuxolimab in advanced cancers. Turning to the study itself: Partial responses were observed in three patients, of whom one had hepatocellular carcinoma and two had cutaneous melanoma. Study-wide results and limits: CD4+ and CD8+ T cells in blood underwent clonal expansion by week 6 at 0.1 to 3.0 mg/kg. Also present in some nonresponders was a low level of normalized T-cell clonal expansion. CD8+ T cells were the subset that, on average, had more expanded clones than CD4+.

Remarks on this clone: Its target is unknown.

The CDR3 extends over 12 amino acids. Germline assignment: CDR1 SQVTM and CDR2 ANQGSEA. V lost 4 bases and J 2 bases, leaving 9 bases between the germline ends. This table comes from immunoSEQ multiplex PCR, and its TCRdb copy is limited to in-frame clones, with some not included. The top ten hold around 33% of the sample, which has under 14,000 clones, roughly four fifths seen once. This chain uses TRBV29-1 with TRBJ2-7, with D unclear. Source: CD4+ or CD8+ T cells sorted from blood, taken in a trial of the OX40 agonist ivuxolimab. This receptor was identified in an adult with an advanced solid tumor such as melanoma, head and neck, liver or kidney cancer. This CDR3 is CSVVHSPYEQYF. The CDR3 DNA reads TGCAGCGTTGTCCACAGCCCCTACGAGCAGTACTTC.